This TCR beta chain was recorded in a study of blood T cell repertoires in COVID-19. About the research overall: Donors in the United States, Italy and Spain gave samples during acute or convalescent COVID-19. T cells, B-cell-depleted T cells, or PBMCs provided the cDNA or gDNA that served as material.

Using immunoSEQ multiplex PCR, the repertoire was profiled, and TCRdb retains in-frame clones only, with some absent. This table has just under 85,000 clones, 80% to 90% appearing once. Germline lookup yields CDR1 PRHDT and CDR2 FYEKMQ (reference sequence). V gave up 7 bases and J gave up 3 bases; unmatched junction bases: 11. This CDR3 region has 16 residues. The gene calls are TRBV13 and TRBJ1-2; TRBD1 matches 10 bases. This sequence originates from a woman in her sixties or seventies with acute or convalescent COVID-19. The sample consisted of peripheral blood. The CDR3 reads CASNQVGTGVDYGYTF. The CDR3 DNA reads TGTGCCAGCAACCAGGTCGGGACAGGGGTTGACTATGGCTACACCTTC.